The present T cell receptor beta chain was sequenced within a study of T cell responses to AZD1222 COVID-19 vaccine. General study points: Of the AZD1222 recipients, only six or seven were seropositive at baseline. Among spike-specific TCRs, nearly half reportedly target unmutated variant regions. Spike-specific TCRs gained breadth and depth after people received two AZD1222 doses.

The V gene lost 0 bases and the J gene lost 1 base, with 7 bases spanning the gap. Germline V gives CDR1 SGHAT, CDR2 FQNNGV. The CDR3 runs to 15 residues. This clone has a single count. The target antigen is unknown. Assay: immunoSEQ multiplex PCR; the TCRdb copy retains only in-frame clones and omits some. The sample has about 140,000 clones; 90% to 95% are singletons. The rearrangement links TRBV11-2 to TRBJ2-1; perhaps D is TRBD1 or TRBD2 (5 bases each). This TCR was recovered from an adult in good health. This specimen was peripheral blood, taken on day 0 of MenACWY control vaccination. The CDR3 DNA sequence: TGTGCCAGCAGCTTAGATGAGGGGTCCTACAATGAGCAGTTCTTC. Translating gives CASSLDEGSYNEQFF.